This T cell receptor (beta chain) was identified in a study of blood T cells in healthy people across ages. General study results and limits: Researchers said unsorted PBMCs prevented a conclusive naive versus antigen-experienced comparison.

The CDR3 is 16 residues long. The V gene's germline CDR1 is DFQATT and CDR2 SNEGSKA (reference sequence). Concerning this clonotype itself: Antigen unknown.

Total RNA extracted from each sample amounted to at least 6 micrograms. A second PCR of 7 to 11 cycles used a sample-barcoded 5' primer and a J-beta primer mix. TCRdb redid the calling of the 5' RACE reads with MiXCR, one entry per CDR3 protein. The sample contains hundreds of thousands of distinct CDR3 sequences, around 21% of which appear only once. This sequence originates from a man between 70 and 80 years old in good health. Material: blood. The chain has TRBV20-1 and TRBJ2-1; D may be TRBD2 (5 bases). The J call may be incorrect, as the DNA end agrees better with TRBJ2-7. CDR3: CSARPLGSGSSYEQYF. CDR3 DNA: TGCAGTGCTAGACCTTTAGGAAGCGGAAGCTCCTACGAGCAGTACTTC.